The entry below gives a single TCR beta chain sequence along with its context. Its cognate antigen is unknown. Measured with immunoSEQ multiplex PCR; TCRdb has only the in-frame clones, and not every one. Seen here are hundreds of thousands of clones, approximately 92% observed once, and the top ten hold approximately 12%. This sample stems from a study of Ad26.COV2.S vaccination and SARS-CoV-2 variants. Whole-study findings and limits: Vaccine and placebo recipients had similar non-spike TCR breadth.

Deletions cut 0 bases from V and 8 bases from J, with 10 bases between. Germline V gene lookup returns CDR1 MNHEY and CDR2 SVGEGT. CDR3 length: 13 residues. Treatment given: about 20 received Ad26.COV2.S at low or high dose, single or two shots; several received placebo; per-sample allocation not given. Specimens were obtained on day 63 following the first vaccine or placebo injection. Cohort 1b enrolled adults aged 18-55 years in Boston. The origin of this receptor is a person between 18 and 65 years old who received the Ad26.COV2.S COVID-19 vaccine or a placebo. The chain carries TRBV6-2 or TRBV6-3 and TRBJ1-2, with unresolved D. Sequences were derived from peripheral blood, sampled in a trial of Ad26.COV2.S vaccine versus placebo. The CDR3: CASSYSNVEGYTF. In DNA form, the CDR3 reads TGTGCCAGCAGTTACTCGAATGTGGAGGGCTACACCTTC.